The present T cell receptor beta chain was sequenced within a study of shared clonotypes between healthy human individuals. Study outcomes and limitations: Across subsets, estimated richness was generally greater for naive than for memory populations. Rarefaction indicated that sorted-subset sequencing remained incomplete although depth was large. Between several donors, naive CD4 clonotypes were shared at a level of around 5.1%.

Using immunoSEQ multiplex PCR, the repertoire was profiled, and TCRdb retains in-frame clones only, with some absent. There are 2 million to 2.5 million clones in the sample; just over 90% occur only once, and 1.5% to 2% lies in the top ten. To note about this clone: The antigen is not known.

It was CD45RO-negative cells, positively selected for CCR7, that made up naive CD8 cells, with terminally differentiated effector memory CD45RA+ cells excluded. Donation came from healthy HIV-negative adults that had no recent acute infections or vaccinations. Germline CDR1 is DFQATT and CDR2 is SNEGSKA (reference sequence). The CDR3 is made up of 11 amino acids. Trimming removed 3 bases at V and 9 bases at J, with 9 bases between. V usage is TRBV20-1 and J usage is TRBJ2-1, with D unresolved. The clonotype originates from a man aged 18 to 30 in good health. Some clones in this sample may be carry-over from other donors' samples. Sequencing was done on a sample of naive CD8+ T cells from PBMCs. Here the CDR3 reads CSAREFAEQFF. CDR3 bases: TGCAGTGCTAGGGAATTTGCTGAGCAGTTCTTC.